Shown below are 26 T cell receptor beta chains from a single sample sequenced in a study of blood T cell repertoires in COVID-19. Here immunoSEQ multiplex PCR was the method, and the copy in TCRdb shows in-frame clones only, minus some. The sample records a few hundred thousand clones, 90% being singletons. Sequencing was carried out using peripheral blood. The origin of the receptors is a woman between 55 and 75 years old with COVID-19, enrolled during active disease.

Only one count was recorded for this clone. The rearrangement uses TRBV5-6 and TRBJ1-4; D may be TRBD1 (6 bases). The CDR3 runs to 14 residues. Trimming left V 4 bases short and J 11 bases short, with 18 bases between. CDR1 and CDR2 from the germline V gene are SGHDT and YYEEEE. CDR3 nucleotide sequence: TGTGCCAGCAGCCTTGCAGGGGCCGAAGGGAAACTGTTTTTT. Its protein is CASSLAGAEGKLFF.

CDR3 DNA: TGTGCCAGCAGCTTATGGGACAGAAGCTCCTACGAGCAGTACTTC. Translating gives CASSLWDRSSYEQYF. This rearrangement joins TRBV7-2 to TRBJ2-7; 7 positions match TRBD1. V gave up 2 bases and J gave up 0 bases; unmatched junction bases: 4. The length of the CDR3 is 15 residues. The V gene's germline CDR1 is SGHTA and CDR2 FQGNSA.

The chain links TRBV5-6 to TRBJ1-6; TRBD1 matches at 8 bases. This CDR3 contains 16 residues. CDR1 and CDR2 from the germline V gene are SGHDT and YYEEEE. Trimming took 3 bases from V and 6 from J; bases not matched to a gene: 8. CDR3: CASSSGTGRSNSPLHF. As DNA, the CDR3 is TGTGCCAGCAGCTCAGGGACAGGCCGGAGTAATTCACCCCTCCACTTT. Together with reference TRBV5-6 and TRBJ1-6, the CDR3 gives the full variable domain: DAGVTQSPTHLIKTRGQQVTLRCSPKSGHDTVSWYQQALGQGPQFIFQYYEEEERQRGNFPDRFSGHQFPNYSSELNVNALLLGDSALYLCASSSGTGRSNSPLHFGNGTRLTVT.

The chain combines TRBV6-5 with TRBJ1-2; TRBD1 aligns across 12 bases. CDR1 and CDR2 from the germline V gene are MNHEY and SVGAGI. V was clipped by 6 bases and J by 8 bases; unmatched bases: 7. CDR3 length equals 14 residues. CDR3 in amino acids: CASRTGTGGVGYTF. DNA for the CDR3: TGTGCCAGCAGAACCGGGACAGGGGGCGTCGGCTACACCTTC.

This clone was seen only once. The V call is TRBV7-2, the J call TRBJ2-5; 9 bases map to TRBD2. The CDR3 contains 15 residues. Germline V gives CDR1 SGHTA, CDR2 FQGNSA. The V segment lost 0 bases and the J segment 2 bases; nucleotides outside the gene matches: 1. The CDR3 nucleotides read TGTGCCAGCAGCTTAGCTAGCGGGGGACAAGAGACCCAGTACTTC. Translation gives CASSLASGGQETQYF.

For the CDR3, the DNA is TGTGCCAGCAGCTTCGGGGTCTCAGAGACCCAGTACTTC. It codes for CASSFGVSETQYF. This chain connects TRBV7-7 to TRBJ2-5, with a tentative D call TRBD2 (5 bases). Trimming took 3 bases from V and 4 from J, leaving 9 bases between them. Germline-derived CDR1 and CDR2 are SSHAT and FNYEAQ (reference sequence). CDR3 length: 13 residues.

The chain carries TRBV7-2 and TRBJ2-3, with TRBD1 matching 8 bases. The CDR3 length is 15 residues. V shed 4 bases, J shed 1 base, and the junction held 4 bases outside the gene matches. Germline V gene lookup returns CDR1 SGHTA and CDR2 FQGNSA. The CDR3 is CASSSVDRGTDTQYF. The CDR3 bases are TGTGCCAGCAGCTCCGTGGACAGGGGCACAGATACGCAGTATTTT.

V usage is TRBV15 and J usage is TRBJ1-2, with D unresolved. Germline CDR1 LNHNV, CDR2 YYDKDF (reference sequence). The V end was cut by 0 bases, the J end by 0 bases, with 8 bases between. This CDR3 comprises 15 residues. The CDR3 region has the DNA TGTGCCACCAGCAGAGATAGTCGAACTAACTATGGCTACACCTTC. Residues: CATSRDSRTNYGYTF.

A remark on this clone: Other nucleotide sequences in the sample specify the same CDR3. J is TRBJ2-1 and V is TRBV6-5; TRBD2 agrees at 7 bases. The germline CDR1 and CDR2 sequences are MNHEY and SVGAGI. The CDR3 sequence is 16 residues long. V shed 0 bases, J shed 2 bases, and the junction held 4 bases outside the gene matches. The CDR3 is CASSYSNRGAYNEQFF. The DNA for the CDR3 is TGTGCCAGCAGTTACTCCAACCGGGGGGCCTACAATGAGCAGTTCTTC.

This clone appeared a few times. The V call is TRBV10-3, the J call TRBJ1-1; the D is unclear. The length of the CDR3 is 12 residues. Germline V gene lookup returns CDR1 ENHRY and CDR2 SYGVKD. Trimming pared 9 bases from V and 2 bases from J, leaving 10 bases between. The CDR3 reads CAISSSNTEAFF. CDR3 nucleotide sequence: TGTGCCATTTCCTCTAGTAACACTGAAGCTTTCTTT.

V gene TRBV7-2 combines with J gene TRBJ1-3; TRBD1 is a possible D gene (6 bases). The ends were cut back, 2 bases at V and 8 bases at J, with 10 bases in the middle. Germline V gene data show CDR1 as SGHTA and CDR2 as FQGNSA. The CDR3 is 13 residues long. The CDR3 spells CASSLTGQDTIYF. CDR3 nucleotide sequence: TGTGCCAGCAGCTTAACAGGGCAGGACACCATATATTTT.

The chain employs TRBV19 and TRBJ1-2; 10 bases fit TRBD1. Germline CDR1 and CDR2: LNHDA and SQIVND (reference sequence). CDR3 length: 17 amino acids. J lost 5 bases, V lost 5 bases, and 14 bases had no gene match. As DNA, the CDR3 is TGTGCCAGTAGTCCCTCGGACAGGGGGAGGGCTGGGTATGGCTACACCTTC. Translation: CASSPSDRGRAGYGYTF.

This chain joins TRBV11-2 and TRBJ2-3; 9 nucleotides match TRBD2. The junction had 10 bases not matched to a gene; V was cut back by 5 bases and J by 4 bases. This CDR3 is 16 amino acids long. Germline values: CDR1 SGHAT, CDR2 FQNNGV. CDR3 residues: CASSLLRGGGADTQYF. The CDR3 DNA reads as TGTGCCAGCAGCCTGTTACGGGGCGGGGGGGCAGATACGCAGTATTTT.

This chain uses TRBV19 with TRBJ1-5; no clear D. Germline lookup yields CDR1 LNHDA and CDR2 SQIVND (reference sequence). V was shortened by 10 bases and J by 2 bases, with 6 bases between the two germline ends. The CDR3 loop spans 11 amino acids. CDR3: CAISGNQPQHF. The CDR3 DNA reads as TGTGCCATTTCGGGCAATCAGCCCCAGCATTTT.

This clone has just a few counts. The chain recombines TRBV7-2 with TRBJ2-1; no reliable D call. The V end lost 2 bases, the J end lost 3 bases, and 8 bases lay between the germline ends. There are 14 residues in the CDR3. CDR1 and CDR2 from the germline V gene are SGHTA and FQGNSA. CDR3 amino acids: CASSLNPGYNEQFF. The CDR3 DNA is TGTGCCAGCAGCTTAAACCCAGGCTACAATGAGCAGTTCTTC.

The CDR3 loop reads CAIRTGGLDTQYF. CDR3 bases: TGTGCCATCCGAACAGGGGGCCTAGATACGCAGTATTTT. The chain is built from TRBV6-5 and TRBJ2-3, with TRBD1 matching 9 bases. The V gene end was trimmed by 10 bases and the J gene end by 5 bases; junction bases not matched to a gene: 7. Germline CDR1 MNHEY, CDR2 SVGAGI. CDR3 length: 13 amino acids.

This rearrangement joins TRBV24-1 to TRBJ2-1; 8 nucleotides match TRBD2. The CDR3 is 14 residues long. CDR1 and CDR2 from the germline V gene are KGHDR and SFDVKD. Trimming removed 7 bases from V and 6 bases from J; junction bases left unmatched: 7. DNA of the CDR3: TGTGCCACCAGCCCGGGACTAGGGGGCAATGAGCAGTTCTTC. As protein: CATSPGLGGNEQFF.

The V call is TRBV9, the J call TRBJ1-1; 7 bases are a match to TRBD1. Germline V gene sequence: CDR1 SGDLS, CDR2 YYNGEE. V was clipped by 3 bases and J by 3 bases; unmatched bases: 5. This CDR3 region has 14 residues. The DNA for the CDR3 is TGTGCCAGCAGCGGGACAGGAGGTTACACTGAAGCTTTCTTT. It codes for CASSGTGGYTEAFF. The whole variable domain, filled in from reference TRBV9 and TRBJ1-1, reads DSGVTQTPKHLITATGQRVTLRCSPRSGDLSVYWYQQSLDQGLQFLIQYYNGEERAKGNILERFSAQQFPDLHSELNLSSLELGDSALYFCASSGTGGYTEAFFGQGTRLTVV.

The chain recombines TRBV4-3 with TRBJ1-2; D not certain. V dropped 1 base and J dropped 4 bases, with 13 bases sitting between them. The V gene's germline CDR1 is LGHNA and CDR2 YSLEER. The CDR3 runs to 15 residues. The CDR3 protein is CASSQAVTHSYGYTF. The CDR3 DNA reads TGCGCCAGCAGCCAAGCGGTCACCCACTCCTATGGCTACACCTTC.

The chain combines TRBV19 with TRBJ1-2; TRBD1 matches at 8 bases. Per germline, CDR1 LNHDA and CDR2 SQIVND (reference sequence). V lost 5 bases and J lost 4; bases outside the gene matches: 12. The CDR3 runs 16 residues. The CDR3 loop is CASSPVGQAGVYGYTF. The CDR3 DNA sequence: TGTGCCAGTAGTCCAGTGGGACAGGCGGGGGTCTATGGCTACACCTTC.

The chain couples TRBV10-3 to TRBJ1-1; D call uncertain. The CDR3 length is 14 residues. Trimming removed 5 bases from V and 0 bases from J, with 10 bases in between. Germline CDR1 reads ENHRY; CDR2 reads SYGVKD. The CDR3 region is CAISLPGMNTEAFF. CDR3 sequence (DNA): TGTGCCATCAGTTTACCCGGGATGAACACTGAAGCTTTCTTT.

In nucleotides, the CDR3 is TGTGCCAGCAGCCCCGCGAACAGGGAGAATTCACCCCTCCACTTT. Translated: CASSPANRENSPLHF. The chain has TRBV7-9 and TRBJ1-6, with TRBD1 as a possible D gene (6 bases). Germline-derived CDR1 and CDR2 are SEHNR and FQNEAQ (reference sequence). Trimming removed 5 bases at V and 7 bases at J, with 15 bases between. The CDR3 sequence is 15 residues long.

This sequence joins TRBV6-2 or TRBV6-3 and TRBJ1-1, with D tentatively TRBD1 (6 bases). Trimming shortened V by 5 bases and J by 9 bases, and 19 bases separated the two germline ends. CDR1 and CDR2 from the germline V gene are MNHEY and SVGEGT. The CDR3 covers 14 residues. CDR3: CASSPPRGADKAFF. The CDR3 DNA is TGTGCCAGCAGTCCCCCCAGGGGAGCCGATAAAGCTTTCTTT.

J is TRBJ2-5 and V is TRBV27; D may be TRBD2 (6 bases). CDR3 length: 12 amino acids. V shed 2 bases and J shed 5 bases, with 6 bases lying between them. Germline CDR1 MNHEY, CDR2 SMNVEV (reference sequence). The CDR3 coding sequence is TGTGCCAGCAGTTTAGGGAGGGAGACCCAGTACTTC. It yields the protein CASSLGRETQYF.

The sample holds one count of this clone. DNA of the CDR3: TGTGCCAGCAGTTTAAATGGCAGGGTGGGCGAGCAGTACTTC. Translating it yields CASSLNGRVGEQYF. The chain recombines TRBV27 with TRBJ2-7, with a weak D call TRBD1 (5 bases). Per germline, CDR1 MNHEY and CDR2 SMNVEV (reference sequence). Deletions cut 2 bases from V and 6 bases from J, with 14 bases between. CDR3 length equals 14 residues.

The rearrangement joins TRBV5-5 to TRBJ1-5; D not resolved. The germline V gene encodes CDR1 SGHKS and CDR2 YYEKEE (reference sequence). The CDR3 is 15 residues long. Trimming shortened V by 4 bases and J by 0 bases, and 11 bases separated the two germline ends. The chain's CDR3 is CASSPGGISNQPQHF. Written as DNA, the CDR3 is TGTGCCAGCAGCCCCGGCGGGATTAGCAATCAGCCCCAGCATTTT.